The 21 T cell receptor beta chains presented below share a single source sample, sequenced in a study of cytomegalovirus exposure and HLA in healthy donors. Some clones are missing from TCRdb's copy, which holds only in-frame ones; the method was immunoSEQ multiplex PCR. The repertoire includes about 200,000 clones, 86% of them detected once, and roughly 1.6% sits in the top ten. Sequencing was performed on PBMCs. These receptors were obtained from a woman aged 18-30 years in good health and CMV-seronegative.

The sample holds one count of this clone. This chain connects TRBV2 to TRBJ2-5; TRBD1 might be the D (5 bases). Germline assignment: CDR1 SNHLY and CDR2 FYNNEI. The germline V and J ends were trimmed by 4 bases and 7 bases, with 10 bases remaining between them. The CDR3 spans 12 residues. The CDR3 sequence is CASSVQTATQYF. CDR3 nucleotides: TGTGCCAGCAGTGTTCAGACAGCGACCCAGTACTTC.

The table lists this clone with a count of one. The chain recombines TRBV25-1 with TRBJ1-1; TRBD1 agrees at 8 bases. The CDR3 covers 14 residues. V trimming: 5 bases; J trimming: 4 bases; junction bases outside the gene matches: 6. Germline CDR1 and CDR2: MGHDK and SYGVNS. DNA for the CDR3: TGTGCCAGCAGTTCTACAGGGGGAATCACTGAAGCTTTCTTT. Protein: CASSSTGGITEAFF.

This chain links TRBV23-1 with TRBJ2-3, with D tentatively TRBD2 (7 bases). Being an ORF, TRBV23-1 has a function that is uncertain. Deletions cut 4 bases from V and 2 bases from J, with 22 bases between. CDR3 length equals 18 residues. The CDR3 DNA reads as TGCGCCAGCAGTCTCAACGGTCGGCGGGGGCCGTACACAGATACGCAGTATTTT. Translation gives CASSLNGRRGPYTDTQYF.

This chain connects TRBV2 to TRBJ2-6; 8 nucleotides align to TRBD2. Germline V gene data show CDR1 as SNHLY and CDR2 as FYNNEI. Losses at the gene ends were 2 bases for V and 0 bases for J; bases not matched to a gene: 6. The CDR3 totals 18 residues. In DNA, the CDR3 is TGTGCCAGCAGTGAACCTAGCGGGTCCTTCTCTGGGGCCAACGTCCTGACTTTC. Encoded protein: CASSEPSGSFSGANVLTF. The full variable domain, its missing parts supplied by reference TRBV2 and TRBJ2-6, is EPEVTQTPSHQVTQMGQEVILRCVPISNHLYFYWYRQILGQKVEFLVSFYNNEISEKSEIFDDQFSVERPDGSNFTLKIRSTKLEDSAMYFCASSEPSGSFSGANVLTFGAGSRLTVL.

The genes are TRBV7-3 and TRBJ2-1, with TRBD2 identical over 9 bases. V shed 1 base and J 5 bases; nucleotides not matched to a gene: 3. Germline CDR1 reads SGHTA; CDR2 reads FQGTGA. The CDR3 covers 15 residues. CDR3 sequence: CASSLKTSGNNEQFF. CDR3 DNA: TGTGCCAGCAGCTTAAAGACTAGCGGCAACAATGAGCAGTTCTTC.

This chain uses TRBV6-4 with TRBJ1-2, with a tentative D call TRBD1 (6 bases). The V end lost 0 bases, the J end lost 6 bases, and 29 bases lay between the germline ends. Germline V gives CDR1 MRHNA, CDR2 SNTAGT. CDR3 size: 20 residues. The CDR3 protein is CASSDSRENLGGRLSHGYTF. In nucleotides, the CDR3 is TGTGCCAGCAGTGACTCGCGGGAGAATTTGGGGGGGCGCTTGAGTCATGGCTACACCTTC.

The genes are TRBV5-1 and TRBJ1-3, with TRBD1 matching 7 bases. Germline V gene data show CDR1 as SGHRS and CDR2 as YFSETQ. V trimming: 1 base; J trimming: 0 bases; junction bases outside the gene matches: 7. This CDR3 is 17 amino acids long. The CDR3: CASSLSLGQPSGNTIYF. DNA for the CDR3: TGCGCCAGCAGCTTGAGTTTGGGACAGCCCTCTGGAAACACCATATATTTT.

V is TRBV25-1 and J is TRBJ2-2, with TRBD1 matching over 7 bases. Germline loops: CDR1 MGHDK, CDR2 SYGVNS. The CDR3 is 13 amino acids. The junction had 3 bases not matched to a gene; V was cut back by 5 bases and J by 6 bases. The CDR3 sequence is CASSQGTAGELFF. CDR3 bases: TGTGCCAGCAGTCAAGGGACAGCCGGGGAGCTGTTTTTT.

The chain uses TRBV19 and TRBJ2-1; TRBD1 matches at 9 bases. Germline V gene sequence: CDR1 LNHDA, CDR2 SQIVND (reference sequence). J was trimmed by 12 bases and V by 8 bases; bases with no gene match: 17. The CDR3 is 15 amino acids. CDR3 residues: CASGGQGQGIQRQFF. The DNA for the CDR3 is TGTGCCAGTGGCGGACAAGGACAGGGGATTCAAAGGCAGTTCTTC.

The V and J genes are TRBV14 and TRBJ2-3; unclear D gene. V lost 3 bases, J lost 6 bases, and 16 bases lay in between. Germline V CDR1 and CDR2: SGHDN, FVKESK. This CDR3 region has 15 residues. For the CDR3, the DNA is TGTGCCAGCAGCCAGGATCCCTCTTCGAGGGATACGCAGTATTTT. Amino acids: CASSQDPSSRDTQYF.

The chain joins TRBV14 to TRBJ2-1; D perhaps matches TRBD1 (6 bases). Germline lookup yields CDR1 SGHDN and CDR2 FVKESK. Trimming stripped 4 bases from V and 6 bases from J, with 16 bases between. CDR3 size: 15 residues. The CDR3 reads CASSRVGGVTNEQFF. The CDR3 nucleotides are TGTGCCAGCAGCCGCGTAGGGGGAGTCACCAATGAGCAGTTCTTC. The full variable domain, completed using reference TRBV14 and TRBJ2-1, is EAGVTQFPSHSVIEKGQTVTLRCDPISGHDNLYWYRRVMGKEIKFLLHFVKESKQDESGMPNNRFLAERTGGTYSTLKVQPAELEDSGVYFCASSRVGGVTNEQFFGPGTRLTVL.

This chain links TRBV6-5 with TRBJ2-7; 7 positions agree with TRBD2. The V gene's germline CDR1 is MNHEY and CDR2 SVGAGI. Germline trimming cut 8 bases from V and 7 bases from J; bases unmatched to any gene: 14. There are 14 residues in the CDR3. DNA of the CDR3: TGTGCCAGCGGCCGCACGGTGGCGGGAGATGAGCAGTACTTC. The encoded protein is CASGRTVAGDEQYF.

This clone was detected only once. The CDR3 bases are TGTGCCAGCAGTACTTTGGACAGGGTGAATCAGCCCCAGCATTTT. Protein sequence: CASSTLDRVNQPQHF. The chain is built from TRBV6-1 and TRBJ1-5; 8 nucleotides agree with TRBD1. This CDR3 comprises 15 residues. Germline V CDR1 and CDR2: MNHNS, SASEGT. The V and J ends lost 5 bases and 4 bases, in that order; junction bases with no gene match: 7.

The chain has TRBV18 and TRBJ1-2; TRBD1 aligns across 9 bases. In germline, CDR1 is KGHSH, CDR2 LQKENI. Trimming removed 3 bases from V and 3 bases from J; junction bases left unmatched: 5. This CDR3 is built from 15 residues. Here the CDR3 DNA reads TGTGCCAGCTCACCGGGACAGGGATTGGACTATGGCTACACCTTC. Its translation is CASSPGQGLDYGYTF. Using reference TRBV18 and TRBJ1-2 for the parts outside the CDR3, the full variable domain is NAGVMQNPRHLVRRRGQEARLRCSPMKGHSHVYWYRQLPEEGLKFMVYLQKENIIDESGMPKERFSAEFPKEGPSILRIQQVVRGDSAAYFCASSPGQGLDYGYTFGSGTRLTVV.

This chain joins TRBV18 and TRBJ1-1; TRBD1 aligns across 7 bases. Germline CDR1 KGHSH, CDR2 LQKENI. J lost 1 base, V lost 4 bases, and 6 bases had no gene match. The CDR3 extends over 15 amino acids. CDR3 loop: CASSLDRVKNTEAFF. The CDR3 DNA is TGTGCCAGCTCACTCGACAGGGTTAAGAACACTGAAGCTTTCTTT.

The chain combines TRBV27 with TRBJ1-1; a weak D match, TRBD1 (5 bases). The CDR3 extends over 15 amino acids. The ends were cut back, 3 bases at V and 2 bases at J, with 13 bases in the middle. Per the germline V gene, CDR1 is MNHEY and CDR2 is SMNVEV (reference sequence). The CDR3 sequence is CASSLTVSLNTEAFF. The CDR3 region has the DNA TGTGCCAGCAGTTTGACAGTCAGTCTAAACACTGAAGCTTTCTTT.

This clone was counted a few times. This chain links TRBV21-1 with TRBJ1-5; TRBD1, the table's D call, was not compared with the DNA. TRBV21-1 is reported as a pseudogene. The CDR3 runs to 15 residues. This chain's CDR3 is CASSKGDRGNQPQHF. The DNA of the CDR3 is TGTGCCAGCAGCAAAGGGGACAGGGGCAATCAGCCCCAGCATTTT.

This chain uses TRBV28 with TRBJ2-7; 7 bases are shared with TRBD2. Trimming cost V 7 bases and J 3 bases; bases outside gene matches: 9. The CDR3 extends over 14 amino acids. The germline CDR1 and CDR2 sequences are MDHEN and SYDVKM. CDR3 loop: CASTRRRTSYEQYF. The CDR3, as DNA: TGTGCCAGCACCCGACGTAGGACTAGCTACGAGCAGTACTTC.

The chain uses TRBV11-3 and TRBJ2-1; 13 bases line up with TRBD2. This CDR3 has 16 residues. Germline loops: CDR1 SGHNT, CDR2 YENEEA. V lost 4 bases and J lost 8; bases outside the gene matches: 8. This CDR3 is CASSSRTSGSRDEQFF. The CDR3 bases are TGTGCCAGCAGCTCCCGGACTAGCGGGAGTAGGGATGAGCAGTTCTTC.

This rearrangement joins TRBV5-5 to TRBJ2-2, with D possibly being TRBD2 (5 bases). This CDR3 has 16 residues. V lost 4 bases and J 0 bases, leaving 13 bases between the germline ends. Germline V gene lookup returns CDR1 SGHKS and CDR2 YYEKEE (reference sequence). Here the CDR3 DNA reads TGTGCCAGCAGCCGCGTGGGAGAGTCGAACACCGGGGAGCTGTTTTTT. Translated: CASSRVGESNTGELFF.

This rearrangement joins TRBV9 to TRBJ2-1, with 7 nucleotides matching TRBD2. The CDR3 spans 15 residues. V dropped 0 bases and J dropped 6; count of bases not matched to a gene: 6. Germline V gene sequence: CDR1 SGDLS, CDR2 YYNGEE. For the CDR3, the DNA is TGTGCCAGCAGCGTAGGACTAGCCTATACCAATGAGCAGTTCTTC. Its protein is CASSVGLAYTNEQFF.